This TCR beta chain is from a study of CD8 T cells in ankylosing spondylitis. Findings and limits, study-wide: With a CD8+ phenotype, disease-linked clones were relatively rare in peripheral blood. Earlier studies detected some motif variants in reactive arthritis synovial fluid and blood. In ankylosing spondylitis patients, matched synovial fluid reportedly showed significant enrichment of disease-linked clones.

There are 13 residues in the CDR3. Germline trimming cut 6 bases from V and 4 bases from J; bases unmatched to any gene: 4. With molecular barcodes, quantitative 5'-RACE was used to make the TCR beta libraries. TCRdb itself ran the 5' RACE reads through MiXCR, one entry per CDR3 protein. The top ten clones hold around 7% of a sample with approximately 260,000 distinct CDR3 sequences, 8.6% of them seen once. This clonotype was seen a few times. Its specificity is unknown. Sequencing was performed on blood, either unsorted or a sorted T cell fraction (not recorded which). The V gene is TRBV12-3 or TRBV12-4, the J gene TRBJ2-5; TRBD1 agrees at 8 bases. This clonotype originated in a male donor with ankylosing spondylitis or in good health (not recorded which). The CDR3 reads CASRTTGGETQYF. The DNA of the CDR3 is TGTGCCAGCAGAACCACAGGGGGAGAGACCCAGTACTTC.